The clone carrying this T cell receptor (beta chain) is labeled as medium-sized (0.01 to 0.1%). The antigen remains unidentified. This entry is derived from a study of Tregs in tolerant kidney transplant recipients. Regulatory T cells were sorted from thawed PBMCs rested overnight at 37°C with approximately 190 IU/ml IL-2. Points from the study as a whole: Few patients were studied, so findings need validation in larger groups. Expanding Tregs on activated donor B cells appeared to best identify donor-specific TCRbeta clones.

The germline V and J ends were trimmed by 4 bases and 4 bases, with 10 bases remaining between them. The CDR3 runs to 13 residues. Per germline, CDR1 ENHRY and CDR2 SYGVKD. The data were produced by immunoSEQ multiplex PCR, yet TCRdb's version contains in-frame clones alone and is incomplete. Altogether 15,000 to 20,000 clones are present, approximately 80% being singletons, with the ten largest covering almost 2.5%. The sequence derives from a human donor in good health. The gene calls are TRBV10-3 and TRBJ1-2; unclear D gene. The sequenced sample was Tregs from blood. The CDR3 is CAISGVMGYGYTF. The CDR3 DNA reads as TGTGCCATCAGTGGGGTTATGGGCTATGGCTACACCTTC.